These 20 T cell receptor beta chains were all obtained from the same sample, sequenced in a study of cytomegalovirus exposure and HLA in healthy donors. PCR used 60 Vbeta primers and 13 Jbeta primers. The data were produced by immunoSEQ multiplex PCR, yet TCRdb's version contains in-frame clones alone and is incomplete. The sample has some 170,000 clones, more than 65% seen once. Specimen: PBMCs. The receptors originated from a woman younger than 45 in good health and CMV-seronegative.

This clone was seen only once. The J gene is TRBJ2-7, the V gene TRBV29-1; the match to TRBD1 covers 7 bases. CDR1 is SQVTM, CDR2 ANQGSEA, per germline. The CDR3 consists of 15 residues. The trim removed 5 bases at V and 0 bases at J, leaving 10 bases unmatched. The CDR3: CSVTDGTVLSYEQYF. In DNA, the CDR3 is TGCAGCGTTACGGACGGGACAGTCCTCTCCTACGAGCAGTACTTC.

CDR3 DNA sequence: TGTGCCAGCACCGGGACACTAGGAAACACCATATATTTT. Its protein is CASTGTLGNTIYF. The V call is TRBV6-5, the J call TRBJ1-3; D possibly corresponds to TRBD1 (6 bases). Trimming took 7 bases from V and 4 from J, leaving 11 bases between them. Germline V gives CDR1 MNHEY, CDR2 SVGAGI. This CDR3 has 13 amino acids.

The V gene is TRBV30, the J gene TRBJ1-1, with 7 bases aligning to TRBD1. CDR1 and CDR2 (germline): GTSNPN, SVGIG (reference sequence). The CDR3 loop spans 14 amino acids. With V trimmed by 4 bases and J by 0 bases, 5 bases remained unmatched. The CDR3 here is CAWTLGQLNTEAFF. In DNA, the CDR3 is TGTGCCTGGACACTGGGACAGTTGAACACTGAAGCTTTCTTT.

The sample holds a few counts of this clone. The rearrangement joins TRBV7-7 to TRBJ2-1, with 8 bases identical to TRBD2. The CDR3 totals 17 residues. CDR1 and CDR2 from the germline V gene are SSHAT and FNYEAQ (reference sequence). V lost 0 bases and J lost 4; bases outside the gene matches: 8. The CDR3 is CASSLAVAGRSYNEQFF. In DNA form, the CDR3 reads TGTGCCAGCAGCTTAGCGGTAGCGGGGAGGTCTTACAATGAGCAGTTCTTC.

The CDR3 nucleotides read TGTGCCAGCAGGCAAACGACTAGCGGGCCAGGGGTGGGCGAGCAGTTCTTC. It yields the protein CASRQTTSGPGVGEQFF. J is TRBJ2-1 and V is TRBV6-8, with TRBD2 matching over 10 bases. There are 17 residues in the CDR3. The V gene's germline CDR1 is MNHGY and CDR2 SAAAGT. Germline trimming cut 6 bases from V and 10 bases from J; bases unmatched to any gene: 18.

The genes are TRBV29-1 and TRBJ2-7, with D possibly TRBD1 on 6 matching bases. CDR3 length: 12 amino acids. Trimming shortened V by 5 bases and J by 6 bases, and 14 bases separated the two germline ends. The germline V gene has CDR1 SQVTM and CDR2 ANQGSEA. DNA of the CDR3: TGCAGCGTTCTTGGGACACGTCGCGAGCAGTACTTC. Protein: CSVLGTRREQYF.

This clone showed up just a few times. The J gene is TRBJ1-1, the V gene TRBV6-5; 10 bases agree with TRBD1. The ends lost 8 bases at V and 3 bases at J; junction bases unmatched: 3. Per germline, CDR1 MNHEY and CDR2 SVGAGI. This CDR3 spans 13 amino acids. The CDR3 DNA sequence: TGTGCCAGCCTGGGACAGGGGTACACTGAAGCTTTCTTT. Encoded protein: CASLGQGYTEAFF.

This clone has just one count. The chain carries TRBV11-1 and TRBJ2-7; D ambiguous. The CDR3 covers 12 residues. Germline V gene lookup returns CDR1 SGHAT and CDR2 FQDESV (reference sequence). The V end was cut by 5 bases, the J end by 5 bases, with 10 bases between. The CDR3 DNA reads TGTGCCAGCAGCCCCAACAGAGACGAGCAGTACTTC. It codes for CASSPNRDEQYF.

The chain links TRBV4-2 to TRBJ2-3, with a weak D call TRBD2 (7 bases). V was clipped by 0 bases and J by 2 bases, with 12 bases between them. Germline V CDR1 and CDR2: LGHNA, YNFKEQ. The CDR3 consists of 16 residues. CDR3 loop: CASSQEWRGLTDTQYF. As DNA, the CDR3 is TGTGCCAGCAGCCAAGAATGGCGGGGGCTCACAGATACGCAGTATTTT.

The V call is TRBV7-2, the J call TRBJ1-5, with 7 bases matching TRBD1. V was clipped by 1 base and J by 5 bases; unmatched bases: 5. This CDR3 is 15 amino acids long. Germline CDR1 SGHTA, CDR2 FQGNSA. The CDR3 loop reads CASSLGRGGDQPQHF. CDR3 coding DNA: TGTGCCAGCAGCTTAGGTCGAGGGGGCGATCAGCCCCAGCATTTT.

The chain employs TRBV13 and TRBJ2-7; 8 bases fit TRBD1. V gave up 0 bases and J gave up 4 bases; unmatched junction bases: 2. This CDR3 region has 14 residues. Germline loops: CDR1 PRHDT, CDR2 FYEKMQ (reference sequence). Here the CDR3 DNA reads TGTGCCAGCAGCTTAGGACAGGGGGGATACGAGCAGTACTTC. Translated: CASSLGQGGYEQYF.

This sequence joins TRBV7-3 and TRBJ2-3; 7 nucleotides align to TRBD2. Germline values: CDR1 SGHTA, CDR2 FQGTGA. The V segment lost 5 bases and the J segment 11 bases; nucleotides outside the gene matches: 16. The CDR3 contains 15 residues. The CDR3 region has the DNA TGTGCCAGCAGCCGAAGACTAGCCACCTCGTTAAAGCAGTATTTT. Translated, it gives CASSRRLATSLKQYF.

This clone appeared a single time. This chain connects TRBV19 to TRBJ1-5, with TRBD1 matching 8 bases. The CDR3 covers 16 residues. V shed 5 bases and J 6 bases; nucleotides not matched to a gene: 12. The germline CDR1 and CDR2 sequences are LNHDA and SQIVND (reference sequence). The CDR3 coding sequence is TGTGCCAGTAGTGCTCAGCCAGGGGGCCAAGGTCAGCCCCAGCATTTT. Translation gives CASSAQPGGQGQPQHF.

J is TRBJ1-2 and V is TRBV2; 7 bases are shared with TRBD1. The trim removed 10 bases at V and 0 bases at J, leaving 5 bases unmatched. The CDR3 covers 13 residues. Germline V gives CDR1 SNHLY, CDR2 FYNNEI. The CDR3 nucleotides are TGTGCCAACGACAGGGTAGCTAACTATGGCTACACCTTC. It codes for CANDRVANYGYTF. Based on the CDR3 plus reference TRBV2 and TRBJ1-2, the full variable domain is EPEVTQTPSHQVTQMGQEVILRCVPISNHLYFYWYRQILGQKVEFLVSFYNNEISEKSEIFDDQFSVERPDGSNFTLKIRSTKLEDSAMYFCANDRVANYGYTFGSGTRLTVV.

This chain connects TRBV9 to TRBJ2-2; TRBD1 might be the D (5 bases). This CDR3 region has 17 residues. The germline V gene encodes CDR1 SGDLS and CDR2 YYNGEE. The V end lost 1 base, the J end lost 0 bases, and 13 bases lay between the germline ends. In nucleotides, the CDR3 is TGTGCCAGCAGCGTAACCCCAGGGCTCGCGAACACCGGGGAGCTGTTTTTT. Translating it yields CASSVTPGLANTGELFF.

The V gene is TRBV27, the J gene TRBJ1-5, with D possibly TRBD1 on 5 matching bases. This CDR3 spans 16 amino acids. CDR1 is MNHEY and CDR2 is SMNVEV in the germline V gene (reference sequence). Trimming left V 3 bases short and J 2 bases short, with 14 bases between. The CDR3, as DNA: TGTGCCAGCAGTTTGTGGGGGGGGTACGGCAATCAGCCCCAGCATTTT. Translated, it gives CASSLWGGYGNQPQHF.

V and J are TRBV29-1 and TRBJ2-5; 7 bases are shared with TRBD1. With the DNA end fitting TRBJ2-7 better, the J assignment may be wrong. CDR3 length: 14 amino acids. Germline V gives CDR1 SQVTM, CDR2 ANQGSEA. CDR3 coding DNA: TGCAGCGTTGGAGGGGGTCAGGGGGTTGGCGAGCAGTACTTC. It is translated as CSVGGGQGVGEQYF.

This chain links TRBV9 with TRBJ2-3; TRBD2 aligns across 9 bases. The CDR3 loop spans 15 amino acids. V shed 7 bases, J shed 2 bases, and the junction held 8 bases outside the gene matches. From germline, CDR1 is SGDLS and CDR2 YYNGEE. The CDR3 sequence is CASGSLAGSTDTQYF. As DNA, the CDR3 is TGTGCCAGCGGGTCCCTAGCGGGATCCACAGATACGCAGTATTTT.

The rearrangement uses TRBV11-3 and TRBJ2-7, with 7 bases that match TRBD2. The germline V gene has CDR1 SGHNT and CDR2 YENEEA. The CDR3 totals 14 residues. Germline trimming cut 4 bases from V and 7 bases from J; bases unmatched to any gene: 10. CDR3 in amino acids: CASSSSGASGEQYF. DNA for the CDR3: TGTGCCAGCAGCTCTAGCGGCGCCTCGGGGGAGCAGTACTTC. Based on the CDR3 plus reference TRBV11-3 and TRBJ2-7, the full variable domain is EAGVVQSPRYKIIEKKQPVAFWCNPISGHNTLYWYLQNLGQGPELLIRYENEEAVDDSQLPKDRFSAERLKGVDSTLKIQPAELGDSAVYLCASSSSGASGEQYFGPGTRLTVT.

This clone was counted between two and nine times. The chain joins TRBV28 to TRBJ2-2; tentative D call: TRBD2 (6 bases). Trimming stripped 5 bases from V and 8 bases from J, with 21 bases between. Germline V gene sequence: CDR1 MDHEN, CDR2 SYDVKM. The CDR3 length is 16 residues. The CDR3 nucleotides read TGTGCCAGCAGTACTGAGCTGCGGGACTTGTCGGGGGAGCTGTTTTTT. It yields the protein CASSTELRDLSGELFF.